This T cell receptor (beta chain) was profiled in a study of CD8 T cells in Susac syndrome. Reverse transcription of roughly 0.5 to 1 ug RNA used random hexamers. MiXCR, applied by TCRdb to the immunoSEQ multiplex PCR reads, yields one record per CDR3 protein. This table holds more than 110,000 distinct CDR3 sequences, 94% found once. The germline CDR1 and CDR2 sequences are MGHDK and SYGVNS. V was clipped by 2 bases and J by 8 bases, with 13 bases between them. The CDR3 is 14 amino acids. The chain is built from TRBV25-1 and TRBJ2-4, with a weak D call TRBD2 (5 bases). Sequenced material: CD8+ T cells from PBMCs. This clonotype originated in a human donor in good health. CDR3 loop: CASSERGARHIQYF. Here the CDR3 DNA reads TGTGCCAGCAGTGAACGGGGAGCAAGGCACATTCAGTACTTC.